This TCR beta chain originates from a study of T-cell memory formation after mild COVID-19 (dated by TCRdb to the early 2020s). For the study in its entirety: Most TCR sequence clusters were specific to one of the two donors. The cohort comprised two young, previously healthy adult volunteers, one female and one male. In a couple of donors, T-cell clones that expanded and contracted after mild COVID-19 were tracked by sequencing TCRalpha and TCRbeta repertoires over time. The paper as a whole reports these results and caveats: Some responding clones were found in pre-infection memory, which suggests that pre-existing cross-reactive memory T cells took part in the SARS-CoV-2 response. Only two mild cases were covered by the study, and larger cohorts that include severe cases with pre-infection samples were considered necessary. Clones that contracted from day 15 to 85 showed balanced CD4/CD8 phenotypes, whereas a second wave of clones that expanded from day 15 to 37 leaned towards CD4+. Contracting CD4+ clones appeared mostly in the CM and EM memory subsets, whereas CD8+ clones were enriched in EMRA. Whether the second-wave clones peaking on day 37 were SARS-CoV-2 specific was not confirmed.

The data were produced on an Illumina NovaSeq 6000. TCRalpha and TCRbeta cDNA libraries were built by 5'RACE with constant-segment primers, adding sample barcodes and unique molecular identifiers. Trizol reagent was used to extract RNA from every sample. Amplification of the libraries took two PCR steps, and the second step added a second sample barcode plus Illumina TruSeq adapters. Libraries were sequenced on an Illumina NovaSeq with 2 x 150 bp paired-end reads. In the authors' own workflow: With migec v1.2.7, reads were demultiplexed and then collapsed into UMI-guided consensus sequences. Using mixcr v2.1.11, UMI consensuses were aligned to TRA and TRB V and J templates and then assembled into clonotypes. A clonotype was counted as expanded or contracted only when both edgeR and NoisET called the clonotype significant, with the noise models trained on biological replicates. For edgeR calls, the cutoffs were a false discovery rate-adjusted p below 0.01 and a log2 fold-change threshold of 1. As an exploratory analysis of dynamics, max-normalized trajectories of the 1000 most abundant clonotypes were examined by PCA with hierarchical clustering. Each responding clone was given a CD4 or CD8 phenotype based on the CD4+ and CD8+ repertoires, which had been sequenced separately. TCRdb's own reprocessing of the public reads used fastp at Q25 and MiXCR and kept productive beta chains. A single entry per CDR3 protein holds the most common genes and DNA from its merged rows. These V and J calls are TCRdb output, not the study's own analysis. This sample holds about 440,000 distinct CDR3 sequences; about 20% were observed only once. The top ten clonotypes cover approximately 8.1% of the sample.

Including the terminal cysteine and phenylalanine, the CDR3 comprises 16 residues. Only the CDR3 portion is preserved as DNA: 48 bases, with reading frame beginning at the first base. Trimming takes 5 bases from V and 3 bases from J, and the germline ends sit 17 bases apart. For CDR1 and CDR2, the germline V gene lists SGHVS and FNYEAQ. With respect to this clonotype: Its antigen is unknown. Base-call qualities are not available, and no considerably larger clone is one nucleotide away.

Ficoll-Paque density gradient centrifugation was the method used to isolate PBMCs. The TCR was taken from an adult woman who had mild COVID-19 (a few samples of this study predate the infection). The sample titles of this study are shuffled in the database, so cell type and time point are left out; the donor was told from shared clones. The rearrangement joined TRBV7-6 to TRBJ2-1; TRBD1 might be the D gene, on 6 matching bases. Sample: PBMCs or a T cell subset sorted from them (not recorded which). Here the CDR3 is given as CASSLEWGQSYNEQFF. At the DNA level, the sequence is TGTGCCAGCAGCCTCGAATGGGGACAAAGCTACAATGAGCAGTTCTTC.